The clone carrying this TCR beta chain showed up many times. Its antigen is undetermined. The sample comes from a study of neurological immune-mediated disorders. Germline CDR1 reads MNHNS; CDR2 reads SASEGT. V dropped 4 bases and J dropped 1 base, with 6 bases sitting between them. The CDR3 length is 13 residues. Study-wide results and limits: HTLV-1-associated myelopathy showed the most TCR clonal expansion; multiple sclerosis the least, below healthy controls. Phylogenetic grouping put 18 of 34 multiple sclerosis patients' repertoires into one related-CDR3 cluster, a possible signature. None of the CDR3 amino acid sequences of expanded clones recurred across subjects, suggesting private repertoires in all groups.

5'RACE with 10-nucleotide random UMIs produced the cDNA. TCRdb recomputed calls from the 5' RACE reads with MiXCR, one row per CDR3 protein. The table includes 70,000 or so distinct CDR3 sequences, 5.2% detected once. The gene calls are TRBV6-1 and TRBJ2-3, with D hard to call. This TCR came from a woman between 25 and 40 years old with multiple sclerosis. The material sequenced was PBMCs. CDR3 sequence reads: CASSGDGTDTQYF. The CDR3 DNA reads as TGTGCCAGCAGTGGCGACGGCACAGATACGCAGTATTTT.